The 5 T cell receptor beta chains presented below share a single source sample, sequenced in a study of T-cell memory formation after mild COVID-19. TCRdb reprocessed the 5' RACE reads via MiXCR and lists one record per CDR3 protein. The sample contains under 400,000 distinct CDR3 sequences, around a fifth of which appear only once. The source material was PBMCs or a T cell subset sorted from them (not recorded which). The receptors shown here come from an adult woman who had mild COVID-19 (a few samples of this study predate the infection). Cell type and time point are not known.

This clonotype was detected only once. The chain joins TRBV12-3 or TRBV12-4 to TRBJ1-3; D is ambiguous. The CDR3 has 13 residues. Trimming left V 10 bases short and J 0 bases short, with 10 bases between. The CDR3 here is CATGLSSGNTIYF. The CDR3 DNA is TGTGCCACAGGCCTATCCTCTGGAAACACCATATATTTT.

In this sample, this clonotype turned up many times. This chain connects TRBV20-1 to TRBJ2-3; unclear D gene. V was trimmed by 0 bases and J by 0 bases, leaving 4 bases between them. The CDR3 spans 13 residues. CDR1 is DFQATT and CDR2 is SNEGSKA in the germline V gene (reference sequence). DNA for the CDR3: TGCAGTGCTAGAGAGGACAGCACAGATACGCAGTATTTT. As protein: CSAREDSTDTQYF.

This clonotype showed up just a few times. The CDR3: CASSPEGGTTYEQYF. The CDR3 nucleotides read TGCGCCAGCAGCCCGGAGGGGGGGACTACCTACGAGCAGTACTTC. This chain links TRBV5-1 with TRBJ2-7, with D possibly TRBD2 on 7 matching bases. The germline CDR1 and CDR2 sequences are SGHRS and YFSETQ. The V and J ends lost 4 bases and 2 bases respectively, with 16 bases between them. The CDR3 totals 15 residues.

This clonotype was seen only a few times. The V call is TRBV27, the J call TRBJ2-2; tentatively, D is TRBD2 (5 bases). The CDR3 sequence is 16 residues long. CDR1 is MNHEY, CDR2 SMNVEV, per germline (reference sequence). The ends were cut back, 6 bases at V and 1 base at J, with 15 bases in the middle. The CDR3 DNA follows: TGTGCCAGCAGAGACTGGGCCCGGGGGAACACCGGGGAGCTGTTTTTT. It specifies CASRDWARGNTGELFF.

This clonotype was detected only a few times. The chain is built from TRBV7-2 and TRBJ2-7; 7 bases map to TRBD1. Germline lookup yields CDR1 SGHTA and CDR2 FQGNSA. The CDR3 consists of 15 residues. Trimming took 5 bases from V and 2 from J; bases not matched to a gene: 9. CDR3 coding DNA: TGTGCCAGCAGCGCGGTCAGGGACAGCCCCTACGAGCAGTACTTC. Its protein is CASSAVRDSPYEQYF.